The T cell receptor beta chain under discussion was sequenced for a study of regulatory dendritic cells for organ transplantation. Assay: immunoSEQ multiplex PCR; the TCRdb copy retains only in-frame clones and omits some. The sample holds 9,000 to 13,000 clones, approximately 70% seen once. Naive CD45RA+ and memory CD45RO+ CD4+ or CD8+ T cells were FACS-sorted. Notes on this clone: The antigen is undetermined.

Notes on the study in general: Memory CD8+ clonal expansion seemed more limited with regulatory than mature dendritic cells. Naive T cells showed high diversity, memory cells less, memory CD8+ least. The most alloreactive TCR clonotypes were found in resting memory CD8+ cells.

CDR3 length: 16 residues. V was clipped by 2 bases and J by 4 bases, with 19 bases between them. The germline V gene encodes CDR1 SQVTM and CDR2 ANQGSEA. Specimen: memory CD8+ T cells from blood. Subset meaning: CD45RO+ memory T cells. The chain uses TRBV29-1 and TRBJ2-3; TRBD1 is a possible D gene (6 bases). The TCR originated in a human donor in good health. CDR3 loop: CSVESLGAGGADTQYF. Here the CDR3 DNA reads TGCAGCGTTGAATCGCTGGGGGCCGGCGGCGCAGATACGCAGTATTTT.